This T cell receptor (beta chain) was sequenced in a study of beta chain features in type 1 diabetes. Study-wide results and limits: Insertion counts at VDJ junctions were lower in type 1 diabetes patients, who also showed more deletions there.

This clone was seen a handful of times. Antigen unknown. TCRB transcripts that were expressed got sequenced, as all of the isolated RNA had been reverse transcribed. TCRdb keeps only in-frame clones here, not all; method: immunoSEQ multiplex PCR. The top ten clones hold approximately 1.4% of a sample with about 210,000 clones, roughly a tenth of them seen once. V shed 3 bases, J shed 7 bases, and the junction held 14 bases outside the gene matches. Germline CDR1 is GTSNPN and CDR2 is SVGIG (reference sequence). The CDR3 extends over 16 amino acids. Sequences were obtained from central memory CD4+ T cells from blood. The receptor was derived from a man aged 18-30 years in good health. The V call is TRBV30, the J call TRBJ2-7; the match to TRBD2 covers 11 bases. CDR3 DNA: TGTGCCTGGAGGTCCCCCACTAGCGGGAGAAGTCGGGAGCAGTACTTC. Its protein is CAWRSPTSGRSREQYF.